What follows are 32 T cell receptor beta chains derived from one specimen sequenced in a study of cytomegalovirus exposure and HLA in healthy donors (dated by TCRdb to about 2017). Libraries were built with the immunoSEQ multiplex PCR assay. A mixture of 60 forward primers for TCR Vbeta segments and 13 reverse primers for TCR Jbeta segments was used in the multiplex PCR. The source is immuneACCESS, and TCRdb retained only in-frame sequences with V and J called. Part of the clones is not carried over; for the studies checked, unresolved V genes explain less than half of this, and the remainder is unexplained. This sample has 200,000 to 250,000 clones in its table, and about 77% of those were observed once. The ten largest account for less than 3% of the sample. Material for sequencing was PBMCs. These receptors were obtained from a woman aged 25 to 39 in good health and CMV-seronegative.

CDR3 sequence (DNA): TGTGCCAGCGCTCCGGCAGGGGCCTACGAGCAGTACTTC. Encoded protein: CASAPAGAYEQYF. V and J are TRBV6-5 and TRBJ2-7; D is perhaps TRBD1 (6 bases). The CDR3 loop spans 13 amino acids. V gave up 8 bases and J gave up 2 bases, with 13 bases separating them. Germline V lookup: CDR1 MNHEY, CDR2 SVGAGI.

Turning to this clone: Other DNA sequences in the sample encode the same CDR3. The chain links TRBV9 to TRBJ1-5, with no clear D. The CDR3 has 14 amino acids. V lost 0 bases to trimming and J lost 1 base, with 5 bases between them. In germline, CDR1 is SGDLS, CDR2 YYNGEE. The DNA of the CDR3 is TGTGCCAGCAGCGTAGCGGGAAGCAATCAGCCCCAGCATTTT. It specifies CASSVAGSNQPQHF.

The V gene is TRBV15, the J gene TRBJ2-5, with D perhaps TRBD2 (5 bases). V gave up 2 bases and J gave up 5 bases, with 12 bases separating them. Germline values: CDR1 LNHNV, CDR2 YYDKDF (reference sequence). CDR3 size: 14 residues. In DNA form, the CDR3 reads TGTGCCACCAGCAGATCGGGGAACTGGGAGACCCAGTACTTC. Protein sequence: CATSRSGNWETQYF.

The chain employs TRBV27 and TRBJ2-1; 9 positions agree with TRBD2. The junction had 2 bases not matched to a gene; V was cut back by 2 bases and J by 3 bases. Per the germline V gene, CDR1 is MNHEY and CDR2 is SMNVEV (reference sequence). The CDR3 is 15 residues long. CDR3 in DNA: TGTGCCAGCAGTTTAGTGACTAGCGGCTACAATGAGCAGTTCTTC. Translated: CASSLVTSGYNEQFF.

This rearrangement joins TRBV19 to TRBJ1-2, with TRBD1 matching 7 bases. CDR1 LNHDA and CDR2 SQIVND come from the germline V gene (reference sequence). CDR3 size: 19 residues. After removal of 1 base from V and 4 bases from J, the junction contained 18 bases not matched to a gene. CDR3 loop: CASSIGLKGTDLQIYGYTF. Here the CDR3 DNA reads TGTGCCAGTAGTATAGGTTTAAAGGGGACAGACCTCCAGATCTATGGCTACACCTTC.

The rearrangement uses TRBV7-2 and TRBJ2-7, with TRBD2 identical over 7 bases. V lost 5 bases and J lost 5; bases outside the gene matches: 9. The germline gives CDR1 SGHTA, CDR2 FQGNSA. The CDR3 has 14 residues. The CDR3 is CASSRGGMWDEQYF. The CDR3 DNA is TGTGCCAGCAGCCGCGGGGGTATGTGGGACGAGCAGTACTTC.

The V call is TRBV5-1, the J call TRBJ2-7, with a possible D match to TRBD1 (6 bases). The CDR3 has 17 residues. Trimming took off 2 bases at V and 4 bases at J, with 22 bases between the two ends. From germline, CDR1 is SGHRS and CDR2 YFSETQ. CDR3 coding DNA: TGCGCCAGCAGCTTAAAAGCTAATTCTGGGACACCGTACGAGCAGTACTTC. This sequence encodes CASSLKANSGTPYEQYF. Combining the CDR3 with reference TRBV5-1 and TRBJ2-7 gives the whole variable domain KAGVTQTPRYLIKTRGQQVTLSCSPISGHRSVSWYQQTPGQGLQFLFEYFSETQRNKGNFPGRFSGRQFSNSRSEMNVSTLELGDSALYLCASSLKANSGTPYEQYFGPGTRLTVT.

The V and J genes are TRBV5-6 and TRBJ2-7; TRBD2 aligns across 10 bases. The J call may be faulty, since TRBJ2-1 better matches the DNA end. This CDR3 is built from 15 residues. Germline CDR1 SGHDT, CDR2 YYEEEE. DNA of the CDR3: TGTGCCAGCAGCCCCGGGACTAGCGTCTACAATGAGCAGTTCTTC. It is translated as CASSPGTSVYNEQFF.

This chain links TRBV30 with TRBJ2-3; D call uncertain. The germline gives CDR1 GTSNPN, CDR2 SVGIG (reference sequence). The length of the CDR3 is 14 residues. Trimming left V 7 bases short and J 3 bases short, with 17 bases between. The CDR3 DNA reads as TGTGCCTACCTCGACACACTGTGGACAGATACGCAGTATTTT. Its protein product is CAYLDTLWTDTQYF.

This chain connects TRBV19 to TRBJ2-3, with 10 positions matching TRBD2. V was clipped by 4 bases and J by 10 bases; unmatched bases: 8. The CDR3 sequence is 14 residues long. Germline assignment: CDR1 LNHDA and CDR2 SQIVND (reference sequence). In DNA form, the CDR3 reads TGTGCCAGTAGTAGAGAACCCGGGACTAGCGCGCAGTATTTT. It codes for CASSREPGTSAQYF. Complete variable domain (other parts from reference TRBV19 and TRBJ2-3): DGGITQSPKYLFRKEGQNVTLSCEQNLNHDAMYWYRQDPGQGLRLIYYSQIVNDFQKGDIAEGYSVSREKKESFPLTVTSAQKNPTAFYLCASSREPGTSAQYFGPGTRLTVL.

The gene calls are TRBV29-1 and TRBJ2-5, with D perhaps TRBD1 (6 bases). With the DNA end fitting TRBJ2-7 better, the J assignment may be wrong. This CDR3 has 11 amino acids. Germline V gives CDR1 SQVTM, CDR2 ANQGSEA. This CDR3 reads CSVAGEYEQYF. The CDR3 bases are TGCAGCGTTGCAGGGGAGTACGAGCAGTACTTC.

V and J are TRBV7-8 and TRBJ2-5; 9 bases agree with TRBD2. The CDR3 loop spans 14 amino acids. Germline V gene lookup returns CDR1 SGHVS and CDR2 FQNEAQ. V trimming: 5 bases; J trimming: 5 bases; junction bases outside the gene matches: 6. Here the CDR3 reads CASSGQRGEETQYF. In nucleotides, the CDR3 is TGTGCCAGCAGCGGCCAGCGGGGGGAGGAGACCCAGTACTTC.

The chain links TRBV2 to TRBJ1-2; 9 bases line up with TRBD1. Germline CDR1 SNHLY, CDR2 FYNNEI. The CDR3 length is 12 residues. With 6 bases clipped from V and 13 bases from J, the junction kept 9 bases outside the gene matches. The CDR3 region is CASRYLTTGGTF. For the CDR3, the DNA is TGTGCCAGCAGGTACCTTACGACAGGGGGCACCTTC. The full variable domain, rest sourced from reference TRBV2 and TRBJ1-2, is EPEVTQTPSHQVTQMGQEVILRCVPISNHLYFYWYRQILGQKVEFLVSFYNNEISEKSEIFDDQFSVERPDGSNFTLKIRSTKLEDSAMYFCASRYLTTGGTFGSGTRLTVV.

In regard to this clone: The DNA is left out, because the CDR3 cannot be placed on it with certainty; the CDR3 is given as TCRdb lists it. The V call is TRBV19, the J call TRBJ1-5; the table gives TRBD1 as D, unverified against the DNA. Per the germline V gene, CDR1 is LNHDA and CDR2 is SQIVND (reference sequence). With termini counted, the CDR3 has 14 amino acids. The CDR3 region is CASSIVGQGTRRHF.

The chain employs TRBV29-1 and TRBJ1-1, with D possibly TRBD1 on 6 matching bases. The CDR3 totals 13 residues. Looked up from germline, CDR1 is SQVTM and CDR2 is ANQGSEA. V was pared by 3 bases and J by 0 bases, with 8 bases between. The CDR3 is CSVEGAVNTEAFF. The CDR3 coding sequence is TGCAGCGTTGAGGGGGCTGTGAACACTGAAGCTTTCTTT.

The chain links TRBV5-1 to TRBJ2-7, with 7 positions matching TRBD1. The CDR3 contains 12 residues. From germline, CDR1 is SGHRS and CDR2 YFSETQ. Trimming took 4 bases from V and 4 from J; bases not matched to a gene: 2. CDR3 coding DNA: TGCGCCAGCAGCGTGACAGGGTACGAGCAGTACTTC. Its protein product is CASSVTGYEQYF.

The gene calls are TRBV9 and TRBJ1-1, with a tentative D call TRBD1 (6 bases). Germline-derived CDR1 and CDR2 are SGDLS and YYNGEE. The CDR3 contains 17 residues. V was cut by 3 bases and J by 5 bases, with 23 bases left in between. The CDR3: CASSAGTTGRSRTEAFF. The CDR3 DNA follows: TGTGCCAGCAGCGCCGGTACCACAGGGCGAAGTAGGACTGAAGCTTTCTTT.

Notes on this clone: In this CDR3 the conserved last residue, phenylalanine or tryptophan, is missing, so a read error is likely. The chain couples TRBV6-6 to TRBJ2-7; perhaps TRBD1 as D (7 bases). V lost 6 bases, J lost 3 bases, and 18 bases lay in between. This CDR3 has 15 residues. Germline loops: CDR1 MNHNY, CDR2 SVGAGI (reference sequence). The CDR3 bases are TGTGCCAGCAGCCCCGGCGGGACAGAATTCTACGAGCAGTACCTC. Amino acids: CASSPGGTEFYEQYL.

The chain combines TRBV5-1 with TRBJ2-5; a possible D gene is TRBD2 (6 bases). From germline, CDR1 is SGHRS and CDR2 YFSETQ. The CDR3 has 14 amino acids. V lost 5 bases and J 5 bases, leaving 16 bases between the germline ends. The CDR3 region is CASSSLTRGETQYF. CDR3 sequence (DNA): TGCGCCAGCAGTTCCCTAACTCGGGGGGAGACCCAGTACTTC. Using reference TRBV5-1 and TRBJ2-5 for the parts outside the CDR3, the full variable domain is KAGVTQTPRYLIKTRGQQVTLSCSPISGHRSVSWYQQTPGQGLQFLFEYFSETQRNKGNFPGRFSGRQFSNSRSEMNVSTLELGDSALYLCASSSLTRGETQYFGPGTRLLVL.

This clone came up once. This chain links TRBV5-1 with TRBJ1-1; unclear D gene. Trimming cost V 4 bases and J 3 bases, with 19 bases left between them. This CDR3 has 16 amino acids. Germline lookup yields CDR1 SGHRS and CDR2 YFSETQ. The CDR3 is CASSRNWRRDDTEAFF. In DNA form, the CDR3 reads TGCGCCAGCAGCCGAAATTGGAGACGCGATGACACTGAAGCTTTCTTT.

The gene calls are TRBV9 and TRBJ2-7, with TRBD1 matching 10 bases. The CDR3 covers 15 residues. Unmatched junction bases numbered 2, after V lost 2 bases and J lost 0 bases. Germline CDR1 reads SGDLS; CDR2 reads YYNGEE. The CDR3 DNA sequence: TGTGCCAGCAGCGTCGGGACAGGGGACTCCTACGAGCAGTACTTC. It specifies CASSVGTGDSYEQYF.

The rearrangement uses TRBV11-3 and TRBJ1-1, with D perhaps matching TRBD1 (5 bases). CDR1 is SGHNT and CDR2 is YENEEA in the germline V gene. V was trimmed by 5 bases and J by 7 bases, leaving 20 bases between them. The CDR3 spans 15 residues. CDR3 protein: CASSSGEGTASEAFF. The CDR3 DNA reads as TGTGCCAGCAGCAGCGGGGAGGGGACGGCAAGTGAAGCTTTCTTT. Together with reference TRBV11-3 and TRBJ1-1, the CDR3 gives the full variable domain: EAGVVQSPRYKIIEKKQPVAFWCNPISGHNTLYWYLQNLGQGPELLIRYENEEAVDDSQLPKDRFSAERLKGVDSTLKIQPAELGDSAVYLCASSSGEGTASEAFFGQGTRLTVV.

The rearrangement joins TRBV7-3 to TRBJ1-1; 7 bases align to TRBD1. The CDR3 sequence is 15 residues long. V shed 4 bases, J shed 1 base, and the junction held 6 bases outside the gene matches. Per germline, CDR1 SGHTA and CDR2 FQGTGA. In DNA form, the CDR3 reads TGTGCCAGCAGCTCAGGGACAGAGAAGAACACTGAAGCTTTCTTT. Translation gives CASSSGTEKNTEAFF.

The CDR3 spells CASSFNREGDGYTF. The DNA of the CDR3 is TGCGCCAGCAGCTTTAACAGGGAGGGTGATGGCTACACCTTC. The chain links TRBV5-1 to TRBJ1-2, with TRBD1 as a possible D gene (6 bases). The germline CDR1 and CDR2 sequences are SGHRS and YFSETQ. Trimming pared 2 bases from V and 6 bases from J, leaving 14 bases between. This CDR3 spans 14 amino acids.

The chain has TRBV9 and TRBJ2-1, with D possibly TRBD2 on 6 matching bases. There are 16 residues in the CDR3. Trimming shortened V by 3 bases and J by 7 bases, and 20 bases separated the two germline ends. Germline CDR1 reads SGDLS; CDR2 reads YYNGEE. The chain's CDR3 is CASSAAPAGLNNEQFF. CDR3 coding DNA: TGTGCCAGCAGCGCCGCGCCCGCGGGGCTTAATAATGAGCAGTTCTTC.

This clone has more than one count but fewer than ten. The chain recombines TRBV27 with TRBJ1-1; 8 bases match TRBD1. The CDR3 has 14 amino acids. Germline lookup yields CDR1 MNHEY and CDR2 SMNVEV (reference sequence). The J segment lost 4 bases and the V segment lost 6 bases, leaving 7 bases of the junction unmatched. CDR3 DNA: TGTGCCAGCAGCCTCACAGGGGGAGGCACTGAAGCTTTCTTT. This gives the protein CASSLTGGGTEAFF.

This chain links TRBV5-1 with TRBJ2-1; unclear D gene. Trimming removed 0 bases at V and 8 bases at J, with 12 bases between. This CDR3 region has 14 residues. Germline loops: CDR1 SGHRS, CDR2 YFSETQ. The CDR3 DNA reads TGCGCCAGCAGCTTGGGCGTCGTTACCGATGAGCAGTTCTTC. It specifies CASSLGVVTDEQFF. The full variable domain, with the rest looked up from reference TRBV5-1 and TRBJ2-1, is KAGVTQTPRYLIKTRGQQVTLSCSPISGHRSVSWYQQTPGQGLQFLFEYFSETQRNKGNFPGRFSGRQFSNSRSEMNVSTLELGDSALYLCASSLGVVTDEQFFGPGTRLTVL.

This clone showed up just a few times. The rearrangement links TRBV5-1 to TRBJ1-5; D gene uncertain. The V gene's germline CDR1 is SGHRS and CDR2 YFSETQ. The CDR3 is 13 residues long. V was clipped by 4 bases and J by 5 bases, with 10 bases between them. The CDR3 region has the DNA TGCGCCAGCAGCCTGGGTCCGGATCAGCCCCAGCATTTT. This encodes CASSLGPDQPQHF.

V gene TRBV7-3 combines with J gene TRBJ1-6; D remains ambiguous. CDR1 is SGHTA, CDR2 FQGTGA, per germline. V was trimmed by 6 bases and J by 0 bases, leaving 18 bases between them. The CDR3 length is 18 residues. Here the CDR3 reads CASSLPPGLSSYNSPLHF. The CDR3 DNA follows: TGTGCCAGCAGTCTCCCGCCGGGATTAAGCTCCTATAATTCACCCCTCCACTTT. The entire variable domain, with the rest obtained from reference TRBV7-3 and TRBJ1-6, is as follows: GAGVSQTPSNKVTEKGKYVELRCDPISGHTALYWYRQSLGQGPEFLIYFQGTGAADDSGLPNDRFFAVRPEGSVSTLKIQRTERGDSAVYLCASSLPPGLSSYNSPLHFGNGTRLTVT.

The V gene is TRBV6-5, the J gene TRBJ1-5; unclear D gene. The CDR3 contains 14 residues. The V and J ends lost 2 bases and 4 bases respectively, with 9 bases between them. Looked up from germline, CDR1 is MNHEY and CDR2 is SVGAGI. This chain's CDR3 is CASSYGRENQPQHF. CDR3 bases: TGTGCCAGCAGTTACGGACGGGAAAATCAGCCCCAGCATTTT.

V and J are TRBV6-6 and TRBJ1-2; D unresolved. Trimming left V 2 bases short and J 4 bases short, with 11 bases between. This CDR3 is 14 amino acids long. CDR1 is MNHNY and CDR2 is SVGAGI in the germline V gene (reference sequence). The CDR3 sequence is CASSYVVQFYGYTF. Here the CDR3 DNA reads TGTGCCAGCAGTTACGTTGTACAATTCTATGGCTACACCTTC.

This clone was counted a single time. This chain connects TRBV6-1 to TRBJ1-1; D is possibly TRBD1 (5 bases). Germline-derived CDR1 and CDR2 are MNHNS and SASEGT. The CDR3 runs 14 residues. Trimming took 5 bases from V and 7 from J, leaving 17 bases between them. The CDR3 DNA sequence: TGTGCCAGCAGTCAACCAGGGCTCAACGGTGAAGCTTTCTTT. Protein product: CASSQPGLNGEAFF.